Listed below are T cell receptor beta chains from one sample, sequenced in a study of T cells after somatic rescue of genetic block. Libraries were prepared by immunoSEQ multiplex PCR; TCRdb keeps only in-frame clonotypes and omits some of them. The data hold around 67,000 clones, with about 91% observed a single time. Material: peripheral blood mononuclear cells (PBMCs). The receptor set was obtained from a middle-aged man. The CDR3 runs from the conserved cysteine through the conserved F or W. A D gene is named only where the DNA matches it firmly. Not every row has a clone size; where given, it reads once, few, many or a size class.

NA NA TRBJ2-1 TRBV5-4 CASSRETSSYNEQFF TGTGCCAGCAGCCGAGAAACAAGCTCCTACAATGAGCAGTTCTTC
NA TRBD2 TRBJ2-2 TRBV27 CASSRLSGTSGSGSRELFF TGTGCCAGCAGTCGCTTATCAGGGACTAGCGGGAGTGGGTCTCGGGAGCTGTTTTTT
NA TRBD2 TRBJ2-1 TRBV5-1 CASSLVVAGDEQFF TGCGCCAGCAGCTTGGTGGTAGCGGGGGATGAGCAGTTCTTC
once TRBD2 TRBJ2-1 TRBV25-1 CASSDLGGTYNEQFF TGTGCCAGCAGTGATTTGGGGGGGACGTACAATGAGCAGTTCTTC
NA NA TRBJ2-2 TRBV4-3 CASSQDGGRELFF TGCGCCAGCAGCCAAGATGGGGGGAGGGAGCTGTTTTTT
once NA TRBJ2-7 TRBV4-1 CASSQARQIQRPGSSYEQYF TGCGCCAGCAGCCAAGCAAGACAGATACAACGACCTGGAAGCTCCTACGAGCAGTACTTC
NA NA TRBJ1-1 TRBV9 CASSVGPAGDTEAFF TGTGCCAGCAGCGTAGGGCCCGCCGGGGACACTGAAGCTTTCTTT
few TRBD1 TRBJ2-7 TRBV5-6 CASSLGAGTGASYEQYF TGTGCCAGCAGCTTGGGGGCAGGGACAGGGGCATCCTACGAGCAGTACTTC
once TRBD2 TRBJ2-7 TRBV28 CASRIQPGLAGGSWGQYF TGTGCCAGCAGAATCCAACCGGGACTAGCGGGGGGGAGCTGGGGGCAGTACTTC
NA NA TRBJ1-6 TRBV27 CASSLGARVHF TGTGCCAGCAGTTTAGGGGCCCGCGTCCACTTT
few NA TRBJ2-6 TRBV27 CASSPGGANVLTF TGTGCCAGCAGCCCGGGGGGGGCCAACGTCCTGACTTTC
NA NA TRBJ2-7 TRBV4-1 CASSQVWGLASYEQYF TGCGCCAGCAGCCAAGTTTGGGGACTGGCCTCCTACGAGCAGTACTTC
NA TRBD1 TRBJ2-2 TRBV6-5 CASTHRGRTGELFF TGTGCCAGCACGCACAGGGGTAGGACCGGGGAGCTGTTTTTT
NA NA TRBJ1-6 TRBV6-5 CASGQGDSPLHF TGTGCCAGCGGCCAGGGCGATTCACCCCTCCACTTT
NA NA TRBJ2-1 TRBV10-3 CAISVVPATLYNEQFF TGTGCCATCAGTGTTGTCCCCGCTACCCTCTACAATGAGCAGTTCTTC
few TRBD2 TRBJ2-3 TRBV5-4 CASSFWTSGDTQYF TGTGCCAGCAGCTTTTGGACTAGCGGAGATACGCAGTATTTT
NA TRBD1 TRBJ1-2 TRBV7-9 CASSPRTGVNYGYTF TGTGCCAGCAGCCCCCGGACAGGGGTTAACTATGGCTACACCTTC
NA NA TRBJ2-7 TRBV6-5 CASSYGDMTYEQYF TGTGCCAGCAGTTATGGGGACATGACCTACGAGCAGTACTTC
NA TRBD1 TRBJ1-5 TRBV15 CATSQDGTGLQPQHF TGTGCCACCAGCCAGGACGGGACAGGGCTTCAGCCCCAGCATTTT
NA TRBD2 TRBJ2-1 TRBV18 CASSQLGGTSGYNEQFF TGTGCCAGCTCCCAACTCGGGGGGACTAGCGGTTACAATGAGCAGTTCTTC
NA NA TRBJ2-5 TRBV7-9 CASSQGEETQYF TGTGCCAGCAGCCAGGGCGAGGAGACCCAGTACTTC
NA TRBD2 TRBJ2-7 TRBV11-2 CASSLGGAGGPSYEQYF TGTGCCAGCAGCTTAGGGGGTGCGGGAGGGCCTTCCTACGAGCAGTACTTC
NA NA TRBJ1-6 TRBV19 CATTGSYNSPLHF TGTGCCACCACGGGCTCCTATAATTCACCCCTCCACTTT
NA NA TRBJ1-2 TRBV2 CASSAEGPHTF TGTGCCAGCAGTGCTGAGGGTCCTCACACCTTC
NA NA TRBJ2-1 TRBV9 CASSGGAYNEQFF TGTGCCAGCAGCGGGGGGGCATACAATGAGCAGTTCTTC
NA NA TRBJ2-7 TRBV18 CASSPAGQSSYEQYF TGTGCCAGCTCACCAGCCGGGCAGAGCTCCTACGAGCAGTACTTC
NA TRBD2 TRBJ2-7 TRBV7-2 CASSKIQTSGRALTYEQYF TGTGCCAGCAGCAAAATTCAGACTAGCGGGAGGGCCCTAACCTACGAGCAGTACTTC
once NA TRBJ2-2 TRBV27 CASSLYSANTGELFF TGTGCCAGCAGTTTGTACAGCGCGAACACCGGGGAGCTGTTTTTT
NA NA TRBJ1-2 TRBV2 CASTGDPPNYGYTF TGTGCCAGCACGGGGGACCCTCCTAACTATGGCTACACCTTC
NA NA TRBJ1-2 TRBV7-2 CASSFGRNYGYTF TGTGCCAGCAGCTTCGGCAGGAACTATGGCTACACCTTC
NA TRBD2 TRBJ2-1 TRBV5-4 CASSSGGAGNEQFF TGTGCCAGTAGTAGCGGGGGGGCGGGAAATGAGCAGTTCTTC
NA NA TRBJ2-7 TRBV27 CASSFSSGPYEQYF TGTGCCAGCAGTTTCTCTTCGGGGCCGTACGAGCAGTACTTC
NA TRBD2 TRBJ2-3 TRBV7-3 CASSPGLLAGDTQYF TGTGCCAGCAGCCCAGGCTTACTAGCGGGAGATACGCAGTATTTT
NA TRBD1 TRBJ2-1 TRBV9 CASSEQGASYNEQFF TGTGCCAGCAGCGAACAGGGGGCCTCCTACAATGAGCAGTTCTTC
few TRBD1 TRBJ1-1 TRBV19 CASTPDRETEAFF TGTGCCAGTACCCCGGACAGGGAGACTGAAGCTTTCTTT
NA NA TRBJ1-6 TRBV6-1 CASSEGVAGNSPLHF TGTGCCAGCAGTGAAGGCGTGGCTGGGAATTCACCCCTCCACTTT
NA NA TRBJ2-3 TRBV19 CASKGLTSTDTQYF TGTGCCAGTAAGGGGCTAACTAGCACAGATACGCAGTATTTT
NA NA TRBJ1-1 TRBV5-1 CASSSKHGTPNTEAFF TGCGCCAGCAGCTCGAAGCACGGGACACCGAACACTGAAGCTTTCTTT
NA NA TRBJ1-2 TRBV10-3 CAISESVRNYGYTF TGTGCCATCAGTGAGTCGGTCCGTAACTATGGCTACACCTTC
NA NA TRBJ1-4 TRBV4-3 CASSQDAAGFEEKLFF TGCGCCAGCAGCCAAGATGCGGCAGGGTTTGAGGAAAAACTGTTTTTT
NA NA TRBJ1-1 TRBV5-5 CASSGVFGTGEAFF TGTGCCAGCAGCGGCGTGTTTGGAACAGGAGAAGCTTTCTTT